A single sample gave rise to the 18 T cell receptor beta chains below, sequenced in a study of brain T cells in children with intractable seizures (dated by TCRdb to the early 2020s). What this sample's time point label stands for: blood from clinic visit 5 months post-surgery; TSC patient then seizure free. Library method: the immunoSEQ multiplex PCR assay. Not all clones reach the TCRdb copy of this immuneACCESS table, which keeps in-frame sequences only. Checked studies attribute under half of the gap to unresolved V genes and leave the rest unexplained. Within this sample are hundreds of thousands of clones, with about 93% of them counted one time only. The leading ten clones occupy 4.5% to 7% of the sample. The source was peripheral blood, collected roughly 5 months after surgery. The origin of the receptors is a boy under two years old with tuberous sclerosis and intractable seizures.

The chain couples TRBV19 to TRBJ1-2; D is possibly TRBD1 (6 bases). The germline V gene encodes CDR1 LNHDA and CDR2 SQIVND (reference sequence). The CDR3 has 15 residues. Between the trimmed V and J ends, which lost 3 bases and 4 bases, there was a span of 15 bases. The CDR3 sequence: CASSITSGGPYGYTF. The CDR3 DNA reads TGTGCCAGTAGTATTACGTCCGGGGGGCCCTATGGCTACACCTTC.

The CDR3 here is CASSERTGGDEKLFF. The CDR3 DNA reads TGTGCCAGCAGTGAACGGACAGGGGGAGATGAAAAACTGTTTTTT. The V gene is TRBV6-1, the J gene TRBJ1-4, with 10 bases that match TRBD1. Germline lookup yields CDR1 MNHNS and CDR2 SASEGT. V was clipped by 2 bases and J by 6 bases; unmatched bases: 3. CDR3 size: 15 residues.

The V and J genes are TRBV6-2 or TRBV6-3 and TRBJ2-7; no reliable D call. Looked up from germline, CDR1 is MNHEY and CDR2 is SVGEGT. This CDR3 has 16 residues. Trimming removed 4 bases from V and 1 base from J, with 17 bases in between. The chain's CDR3 is CASSWTAPAWSYEQYF. The CDR3, as DNA: TGTGCCAGCAGTTGGACGGCCCCAGCGTGGTCCTACGAGCAGTACTTC.

This clone was counted once. The genes are TRBV7-9 and TRBJ2-5, with 9 positions matching TRBD1. The junction had 5 bases not matched to a gene; V was cut back by 3 bases and J by 12 bases. The germline V gene has CDR1 SEHNR and CDR2 FQNEAQ (reference sequence). The CDR3 runs to 12 residues. This CDR3 reads CASSFDRTGEYF. The CDR3 DNA follows: TGTGCCAGCAGCTTCGACAGGACAGGGGAGTACTTC. Full variable domain (missing parts from reference TRBV7-9 and TRBJ2-5): DTGVSQNPRHKITKRGQNVTFRCDPISEHNRLYWYRQTLGQGPEFLTYFQNEAQLEKSRLLSDRFSAERPKGSFSTLEIQRTEQGDSAMYLCASSFDRTGEYFGPGTRLLVL.

The J gene is TRBJ2-5, the V gene TRBV5-1; D is possibly TRBD2 (6 bases). CDR1 SGHRS and CDR2 YFSETQ come from the germline V gene. The CDR3 has 14 amino acids. Trimming cost V 0 bases and J 9 bases, with 15 bases left between them. This CDR3 is CASSLGLGEKAQYF. The CDR3 DNA reads TGCGCCAGCAGCTTGGGACTAGGGGAGAAGGCCCAGTACTTC. The full variable domain, completed using reference TRBV5-1 and TRBJ2-5, is KAGVTQTPRYLIKTRGQQVTLSCSPISGHRSVSWYQQTPGQGLQFLFEYFSETQRNKGNFPGRFSGRQFSNSRSEMNVSTLELGDSALYLCASSLGLGEKAQYFGPGTRLLVL.

This clone appeared once. The chain recombines TRBV6-1 with TRBJ2-5, with D possibly TRBD1 on 5 matching bases. The CDR3 is 14 amino acids. The V gene lost 2 bases and the J gene lost 4 bases, with 11 bases spanning the gap. Germline lookup yields CDR1 MNHNS and CDR2 SASEGT. The CDR3 nucleotides read TGTGCCAGCAGTGAATTAATAAGGGGAGAGACCCAGTACTTC. It translates to CASSELIRGETQYF.

V gene TRBV24-1 combines with J gene TRBJ1-2, with TRBD1 matching 8 bases. The CDR3 length is 14 residues. The germline V gene encodes CDR1 KGHDR and CDR2 SFDVKD. V was pared by 4 bases and J by 8 bases, with 8 bases of the junction left unmatched. Written as DNA, the CDR3 is TGTGCCACCAGTGACTCCGACAGGACAGGGGGCTACACCTTC. Translating gives CATSDSDRTGGYTF.

This sequence joins TRBV3-1 (or the pseudogene TRBV3-2) and TRBJ2-7, with TRBD1 identical over 7 bases. The CDR3 is 14 residues long. The junction had 2 bases not matched to a gene; V was cut back by 0 bases and J by 3 bases. Germline V gene data show CDR1 as LGHDT and CDR2 as YNNKEL (reference sequence). The DNA for the CDR3 is TGTGCCAGCAGCCAAGAGGGACAGAACTACGAGCAGTACTTC. Residues: CASSQEGQNYEQYF.

The chain couples TRBV7-9 to TRBJ2-2; D gene uncertain. CDR3 length equals 16 residues. V lost 4 bases and J 2 bases, leaving 14 bases between the germline ends. CDR1 and CDR2 (germline): SEHNR, FQNEAQ (reference sequence). CDR3 nucleotide sequence: TGTGCCAGCAGCTCGGCGAATCTGTATAACACCGGGGAGCTGTTTTTT. It encodes CASSSANLYNTGELFF. Variable domain in full (rest from reference TRBV7-9 and TRBJ2-2): DTGVSQNPRHKITKRGQNVTFRCDPISEHNRLYWYRQTLGQGPEFLTYFQNEAQLEKSRLLSDRFSAERPKGSFSTLEIQRTEQGDSAMYLCASSSANLYNTGELFFGEGSRLTVL.

This rearrangement joins TRBV10-3 to TRBJ2-1, with D tentatively TRBD1 (6 bases). Germline-derived CDR1 and CDR2 are ENHRY and SYGVKD. V shed 0 bases and J shed 4 bases, with 13 bases lying between them. The CDR3 consists of 16 residues. CDR3 sequence: CAISESGDRPYNEQFF. The CDR3 bases are TGTGCCATCAGTGAGTCGGGAGACAGGCCTTACAATGAGCAGTTCTTC.

The chain links TRBV15 to TRBJ1-5, with D maybe TRBD1 (6 bases). Germline V gene lookup returns CDR1 LNHNV and CDR2 YYDKDF (reference sequence). The CDR3 spans 18 residues. Between the trimmed V and J ends, which lost 1 base and 0 bases, there was a span of 16 bases. DNA for the CDR3: TGTGCCACCAGCAGAGCGACAACACAGGGATATAGCAATCAGCCCCAGCATTTT. Protein product: CATSRATTQGYSNQPQHF.

The gene calls are TRBV6-5 and TRBJ1-5; D is uncertain. Germline V CDR1 and CDR2: MNHEY, SVGAGI. This CDR3 contains 13 residues. With 6 bases removed from V and 2 bases from J, the gap between germline ends came to 8 bases. The CDR3 DNA reads as TGTGCCAGCAGAAAAACGGGCAATCAGCCCCAGCATTTT. Amino acid sequence: CASRKTGNQPQHF.

About this clone: Other DNA sequences within the sample encode an identical CDR3. This chain links TRBV27 with TRBJ2-7, with D perhaps matching TRBD1 (5 bases). From germline, CDR1 is MNHEY and CDR2 SMNVEV (reference sequence). CDR3 length: 13 amino acids. Trimming pared 2 bases from V and 2 bases from J, leaving 7 bases between. CDR3 sequence (DNA): TGTGCCAGCAGTTTACAGGGTGCCTACGAGCAGTACTTC. This gives the protein CASSLQGAYEQYF.

The gene calls are TRBV5-6 and TRBJ2-5, with D perhaps TRBD2 (6 bases). The CDR3 covers 17 residues. V dropped 4 bases and J dropped 1 base, with 20 bases sitting between them. CDR1 is SGHDT, CDR2 YYEEEE, per germline. The chain's CDR3 is CASSPGRLARIQETQYF. The CDR3 region has the DNA TGTGCCAGCAGCCCGGGTAGGCTAGCGAGAATCCAAGAGACCCAGTACTTC.

The chain joins TRBV6-5 to TRBJ1-2; D remains unclear. CDR1 is MNHEY, CDR2 SVGAGI, per germline. The CDR3 contains 14 residues. V was clipped by 6 bases and J by 0 bases, with 11 bases between them. The CDR3 is CASRKEQTNYGYTF. CDR3 nucleotides: TGTGCCAGCAGAAAAGAACAAACTAACTATGGCTACACCTTC.

The CDR3 region has the DNA TGCGCCAGCAGCCTGTCGGGGTCCACAGATACGCAGTATTTT. As protein: CASSLSGSTDTQYF. The V call is TRBV5-1, the J call TRBJ2-3; weak D call: TRBD2 (5 bases). This CDR3 comprises 14 residues. Germline-derived CDR1 and CDR2 are SGHRS and YFSETQ. V was cut by 4 bases and J by 2 bases, with 11 bases left in between. Supplemented by reference TRBV5-1 and TRBJ2-3, the full variable domain reads KAGVTQTPRYLIKTRGQQVTLSCSPISGHRSVSWYQQTPGQGLQFLFEYFSETQRNKGNFPGRFSGRQFSNSRSEMNVSTLELGDSALYLCASSLSGSTDTQYFGPGTRLTVL.

This rearrangement joins TRBV19 to TRBJ2-7; possible D gene TRBD2, 6 bases. V was pared by 1 base and J by 2 bases, with 18 bases between. The germline V gene encodes CDR1 LNHDA and CDR2 SQIVND (reference sequence). CDR3 length equals 17 residues. The CDR3 DNA reads as TGTGCCAGTAGTATAGGAGGGACGGGAGAACTACCCTACGAGCAGTACTTC. This gives the protein CASSIGGTGELPYEQYF.

The V gene is TRBV7-3, the J gene TRBJ2-7; unclear D gene. Germline CDR1 reads SGHTA; CDR2 reads FQGTGA. Trimming left V 1 base short and J 2 bases short, with 9 bases between. The CDR3 contains 14 residues. The CDR3 region is CASSLRPGPYEQYF. For the CDR3, the DNA is TGTGCCAGCAGCTTAAGGCCAGGCCCCTACGAGCAGTACTTC. The complete variable domain, with remaining parts taken from reference TRBV7-3 and TRBJ2-7, reads GAGVSQTPSNKVTEKGKYVELRCDPISGHTALYWYRQSLGQGPEFLIYFQGTGAADDSGLPNDRFFAVRPEGSVSTLKIQRTERGDSAVYLCASSLRPGPYEQYFGPGTRLTVT.